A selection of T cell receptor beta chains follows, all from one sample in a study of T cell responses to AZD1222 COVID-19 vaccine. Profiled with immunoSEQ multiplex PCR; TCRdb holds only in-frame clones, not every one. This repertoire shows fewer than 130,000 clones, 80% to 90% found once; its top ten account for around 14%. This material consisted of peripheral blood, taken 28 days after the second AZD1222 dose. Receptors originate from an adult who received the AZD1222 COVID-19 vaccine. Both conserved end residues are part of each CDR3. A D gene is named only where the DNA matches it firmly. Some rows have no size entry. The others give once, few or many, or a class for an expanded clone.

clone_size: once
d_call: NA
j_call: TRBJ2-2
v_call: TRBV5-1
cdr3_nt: TGCGCCAGCAGCCTGTTACAGGAGATGGGCGGGGAGCTGTTTTTT
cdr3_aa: CASSLLQEMGGELFF

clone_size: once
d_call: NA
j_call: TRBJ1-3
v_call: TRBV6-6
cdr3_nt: TGTGCCAGCAGTCCCTCGGGCGGGTATCGCTCTGGAAACACCATATATTTT
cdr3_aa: CASSPSGGYRSGNTIYF

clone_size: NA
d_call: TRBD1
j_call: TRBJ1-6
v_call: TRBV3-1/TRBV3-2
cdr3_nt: TGTGCCAGCAGCCCCGGCCCCGGACAGGGCCATAATTCACCCCTCCACTTT
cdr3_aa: CASSPGPGQGHNSPLHF

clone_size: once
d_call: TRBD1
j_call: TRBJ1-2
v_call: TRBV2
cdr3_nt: TGTGCCAGCAGTGAAATGTCAGGGGGTGGATACTATGGCTACACCTTC
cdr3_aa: CASSEMSGGGYYGYTF

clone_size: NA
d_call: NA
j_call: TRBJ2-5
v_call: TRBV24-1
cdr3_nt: TGTGCCACCAGTGACCCCGAGGGAACGGGCTACCAAGAGACCCAGTACTTC
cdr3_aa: CATSDPEGTGYQETQYF

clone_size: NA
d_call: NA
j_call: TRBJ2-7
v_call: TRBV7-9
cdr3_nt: TGTGCCAGCAGCCTACGCGGGAACTACGAGCAGTACTTC
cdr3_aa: CASSLRGNYEQYF

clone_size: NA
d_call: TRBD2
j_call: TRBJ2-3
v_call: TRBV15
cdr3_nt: TGTGCCACCAGGCACCGCGGGGGGGCAGATACGCAGTATTTT
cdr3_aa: CATRHRGGADTQYF

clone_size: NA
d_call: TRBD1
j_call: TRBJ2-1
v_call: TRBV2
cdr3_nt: TGTGCCAGCAGAGCAACAGGGGAGAACTACAATGAGCAGTTCTTC
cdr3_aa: CASRATGENYNEQFF

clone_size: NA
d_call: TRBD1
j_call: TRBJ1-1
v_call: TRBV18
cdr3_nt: TGTGCCAGCTCACCGGGACAGGGTCTTGGTGAAGCTTTCTTT
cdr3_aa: CASSPGQGLGEAFF

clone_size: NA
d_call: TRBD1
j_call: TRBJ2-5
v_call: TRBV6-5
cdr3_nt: TGTGCCAGCAGCCCACAGGGGGCTGGAGAGACCCAGTACTTC
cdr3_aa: CASSPQGAGETQYF

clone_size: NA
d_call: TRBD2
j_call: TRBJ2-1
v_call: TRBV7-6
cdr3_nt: TGTGCCAGCAGCCTTACTAGCGGGGGAAACGACAATGAGCAGTTCTTC
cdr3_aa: CASSLTSGGNDNEQFF

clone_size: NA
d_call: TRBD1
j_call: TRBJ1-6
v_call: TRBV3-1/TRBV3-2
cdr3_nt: TGTGCCAGCGGGGGAGTCGGGACAGATAATTCACCCCTCCACTTT
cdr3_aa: CASGGVGTDNSPLHF

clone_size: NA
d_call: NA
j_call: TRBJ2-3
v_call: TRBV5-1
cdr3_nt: TGCGCCAGCAGCTTGGACAGTAGCACAGATACGCAGTATTTT
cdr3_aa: CASSLDSSTDTQYF

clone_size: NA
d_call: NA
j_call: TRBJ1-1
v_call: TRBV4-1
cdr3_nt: TGCGCCAGCAGCCAAGGTCGTGGGGGGCGCTCAGGAGCCAAAGCTTTCTTT
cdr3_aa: CASSQGRGGRSGAKAFF

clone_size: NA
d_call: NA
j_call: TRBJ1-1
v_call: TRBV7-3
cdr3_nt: TGTGCCAGCAGCTTACAGGCCATGAACACTGAAGCTTTCTTT
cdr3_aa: CASSLQAMNTEAFF

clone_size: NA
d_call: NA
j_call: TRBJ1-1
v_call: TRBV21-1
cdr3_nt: TGTGCCAGCAAAAGGATATGTTCTGAAGCTTTCTTT
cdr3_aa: CASKRICSEAFF

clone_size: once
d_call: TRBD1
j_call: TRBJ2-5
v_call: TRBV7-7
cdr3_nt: TGTGCTAGCAGCTCGGGACAGGGGCGCCAAGAGACCCAGTACTTC
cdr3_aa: CASSSGQGRQETQYF

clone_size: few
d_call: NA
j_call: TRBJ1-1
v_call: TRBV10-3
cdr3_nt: TGTGCCATCAGTCAGGACAGTGGCACTGAAGCTTTCTTT
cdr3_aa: CAISQDSGTEAFF

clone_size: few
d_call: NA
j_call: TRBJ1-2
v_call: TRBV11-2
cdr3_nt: TGTGCCAGCAGCTCGACAGCACTCGGCTATGGCTACACCTTC
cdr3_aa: CASSSTALGYGYTF

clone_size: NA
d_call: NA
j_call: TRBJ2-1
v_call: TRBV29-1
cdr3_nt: TGCAGCGTTGATAAGGGCTTCGGAGGGACCGCGCAGTTCTTC
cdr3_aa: CSVDKGFGGTAQFF

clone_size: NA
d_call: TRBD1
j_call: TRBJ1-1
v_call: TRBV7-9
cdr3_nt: TGTGCCAGCAGCTATTTACAGGGGGCCGGAGACACTGAAGCTTTCTTT
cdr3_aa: CASSYLQGAGDTEAFF

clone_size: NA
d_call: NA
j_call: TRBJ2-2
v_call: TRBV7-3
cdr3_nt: TGTGCCAGCAGCTTACGGGGGATCGGGGACACCGGGGAGCTGTTTTTT
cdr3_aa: CASSLRGIGDTGELFF